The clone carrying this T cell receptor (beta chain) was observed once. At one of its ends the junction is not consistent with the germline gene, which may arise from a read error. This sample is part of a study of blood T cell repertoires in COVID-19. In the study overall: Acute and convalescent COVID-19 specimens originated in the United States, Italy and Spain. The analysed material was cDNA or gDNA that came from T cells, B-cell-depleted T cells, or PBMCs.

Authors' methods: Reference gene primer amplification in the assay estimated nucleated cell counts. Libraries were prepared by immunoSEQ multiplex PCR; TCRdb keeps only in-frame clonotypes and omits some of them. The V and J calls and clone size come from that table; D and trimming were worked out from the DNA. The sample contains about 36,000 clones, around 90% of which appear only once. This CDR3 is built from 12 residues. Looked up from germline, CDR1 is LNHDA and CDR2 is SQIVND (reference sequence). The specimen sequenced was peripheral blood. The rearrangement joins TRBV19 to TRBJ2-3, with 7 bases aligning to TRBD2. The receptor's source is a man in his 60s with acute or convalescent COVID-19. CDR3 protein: CASRTGLGRYNF. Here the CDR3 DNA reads TGTGCCAGTAGGACCGGACTAGGTCGGTACAATTTT.